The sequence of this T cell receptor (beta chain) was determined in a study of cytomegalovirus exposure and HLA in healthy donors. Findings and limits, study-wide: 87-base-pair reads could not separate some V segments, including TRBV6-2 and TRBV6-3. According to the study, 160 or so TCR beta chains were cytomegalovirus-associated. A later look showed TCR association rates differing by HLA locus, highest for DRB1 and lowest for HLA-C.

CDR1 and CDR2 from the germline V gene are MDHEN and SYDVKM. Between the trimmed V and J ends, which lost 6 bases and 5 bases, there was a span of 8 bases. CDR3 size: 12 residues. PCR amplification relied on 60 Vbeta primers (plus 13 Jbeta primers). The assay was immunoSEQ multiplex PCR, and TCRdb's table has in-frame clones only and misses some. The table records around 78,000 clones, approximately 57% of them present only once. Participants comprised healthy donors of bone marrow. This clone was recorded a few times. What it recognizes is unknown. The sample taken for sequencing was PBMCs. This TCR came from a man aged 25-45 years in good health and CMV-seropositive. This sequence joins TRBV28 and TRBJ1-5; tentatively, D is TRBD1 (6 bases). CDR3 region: CASRTGDQPQHF. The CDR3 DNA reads TGTGCCAGCAGGACAGGAGATCAGCCCCAGCATTTT.